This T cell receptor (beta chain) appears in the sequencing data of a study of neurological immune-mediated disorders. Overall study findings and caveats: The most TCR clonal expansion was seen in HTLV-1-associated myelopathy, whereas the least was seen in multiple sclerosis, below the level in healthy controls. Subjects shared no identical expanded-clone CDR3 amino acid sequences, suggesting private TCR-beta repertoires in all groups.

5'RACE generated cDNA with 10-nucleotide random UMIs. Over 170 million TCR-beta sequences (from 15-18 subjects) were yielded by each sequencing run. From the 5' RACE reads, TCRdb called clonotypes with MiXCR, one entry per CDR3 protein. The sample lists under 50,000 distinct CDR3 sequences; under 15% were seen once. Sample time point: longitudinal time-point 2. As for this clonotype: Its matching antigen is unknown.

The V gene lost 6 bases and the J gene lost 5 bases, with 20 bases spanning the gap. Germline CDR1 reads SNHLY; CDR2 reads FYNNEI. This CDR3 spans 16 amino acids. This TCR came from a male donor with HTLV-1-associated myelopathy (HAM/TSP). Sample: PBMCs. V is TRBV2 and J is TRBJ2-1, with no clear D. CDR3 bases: TGTGCCAGCAGGGTCGATCTTGTACTTGGACACAATGAGCAGTTCTTC. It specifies CASRVDLVLGHNEQFF.